The clone carrying this T cell receptor (beta chain) occurred a few times. As yet, its antigen is unknown. The data stem from a study of post-analysis software for immune sequencing data. Notes on the study in general: TRBV5-6, TRBV5-1 and TRBV20-1 belonged to a set of roughly 5 TRBV segments that were more frequent in patients than controls. F measure grouped same-batch samples tightly together.

Germline CDR1 LGHDT, CDR2 YNNKEL (reference sequence). Unmatched junction bases numbered 7, after V lost 2 bases and J lost 5 bases. The CDR3 consists of 15 residues. Unique molecular identifiers tagged the TCR beta cDNA libraries. TCRdb reanalysed the PCR reads using MiXCR and keeps one entry per CDR3 protein. The sample lists hundreds of thousands of distinct CDR3 sequences; about 32% were seen once. Sequences were obtained from blood. This TCR was sampled from a girl aged 5-17 years with multiple sclerosis. The chain combines TRBV3-1 with TRBJ1-2, with 8 bases fitting TRBD1. CDR3 residues: CASSQIGTGIYGYTF. The CDR3 nucleotides read TGTGCCAGCAGCCAAATAGGGACAGGCATATATGGCTACACCTTC.